Following are 5 T cell receptor beta chains from one sample sequenced in a study of early T cells in non-severe SARS-CoV-2 infection. TCRdb analysed the 5' RACE reads with MiXCR anew, one entry per CDR3 protein. This sample carries around 70,000 distinct CDR3 sequences, around 15% of them seen once, and the ten largest clones take less than 15%. The sequencing input was whole blood. Receptor source: an adult who was a healthcare worker with PCR-confirmed SARS-CoV-2 infection or an uninfected control (not recorded which).

The V and J genes are TRBV7-3 and TRBJ2-2; D is perhaps TRBD2 (5 bases). CDR1 and CDR2 (germline): SGHTA, FQGTGA. The CDR3 contains 14 residues. Trimming shortened V by 3 bases and J by 6 bases, and 11 bases separated the two germline ends. CDR3 nucleotides: TGTGCCAGCAGCTTGAGAACCGGGGCCGGGGAGCTGTTTTTT. This gives the protein CASSLRTGAGELFF. Full variable domain (missing parts from reference TRBV7-3 and TRBJ2-2): GAGVSQTPSNKVTEKGKYVELRCDPISGHTALYWYRQSLGQGPEFLIYFQGTGAADDSGLPNDRFFAVRPEGSVSTLKIQRTERGDSAVYLCASSLRTGAGELFFGEGSRLTVL.

V is TRBV6-6 and J is TRBJ2-7; 8 bases fit TRBD1. Germline assignment: CDR1 MNHNY and CDR2 SVGAGI (reference sequence). This CDR3 spans 15 amino acids. The V and J ends lost 7 bases and 5 bases, in that order; junction bases with no gene match: 13. The CDR3 sequence is CASTLGQGTFNEQYF. The CDR3 nucleotides are TGTGCCAGCACGCTCGGACAGGGTACATTCAACGAGCAGTACTTC.

The table lists this clonotype with many counts. V gene TRBV19 combines with J gene TRBJ1-2, with a tentative D call TRBD1 (6 bases). Trimming took off 3 bases at V and 4 bases at J, with 15 bases between the two ends. The CDR3 has 15 residues. The germline gives CDR1 LNHDA, CDR2 SQIVND (reference sequence). CDR3 sequence reads: CASSMDSIKFYGYTF. The CDR3 bases are TGTGCCAGTAGTATGGACAGTATCAAATTCTATGGCTACACCTTC.

The chain joins TRBV5-1 to TRBJ1-2; D remains unclear. The ends were cut back, 1 base at V and 2 bases at J, with 15 bases in the middle. This CDR3 contains 16 residues. Germline V CDR1 and CDR2: SGHRS, YFSETQ. The DNA for the CDR3 is TGCGCCAGCAGCTTGACCGGAGGAGGCAGAAACTATGGCTACACCTTC. Amino acid sequence: CASSLTGGGRNYGYTF.

This clonotype was detected only a few times. CDR3: CASSLQAGNTIYF. The DNA for the CDR3 is TGTGCCAGCAGTTTACAGGCTGGAAACACCATATATTTT. The gene calls are TRBV12-3 or TRBV12-4 and TRBJ1-3; unclear D gene. The germline V and J ends were trimmed by 2 bases and 2 bases, with 4 bases remaining between them. The CDR3 contains 13 residues.